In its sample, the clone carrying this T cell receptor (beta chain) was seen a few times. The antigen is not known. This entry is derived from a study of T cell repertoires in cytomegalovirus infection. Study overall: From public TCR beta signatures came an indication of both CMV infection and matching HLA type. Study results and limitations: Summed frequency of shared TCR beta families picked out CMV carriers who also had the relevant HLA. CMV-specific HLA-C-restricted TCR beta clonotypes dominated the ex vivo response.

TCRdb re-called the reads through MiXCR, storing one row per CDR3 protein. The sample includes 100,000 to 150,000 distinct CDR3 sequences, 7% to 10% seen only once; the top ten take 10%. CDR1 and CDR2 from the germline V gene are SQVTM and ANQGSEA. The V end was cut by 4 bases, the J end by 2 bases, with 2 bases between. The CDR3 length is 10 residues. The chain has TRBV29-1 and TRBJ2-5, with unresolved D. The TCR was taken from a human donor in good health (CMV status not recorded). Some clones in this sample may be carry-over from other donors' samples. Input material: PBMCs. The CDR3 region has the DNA TGCAGCGTTGCTCAAGAGACCCAGTACTTC. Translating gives CSVAQETQYF.